These 26 T cell receptor beta chains share one sample of origin, sequenced in a study of breast tumors, draining lymph nodes, adjacent tissues. Samples came from axillary lymph nodes draining the breast cancer. Via MiXCR, TCRdb re-called the multiplex PCR reads, giving one row per CDR3 protein. The data show about 80,000 distinct CDR3 sequences, roughly 20% seen once. The sequenced sample was axillary lymph node tissue. The receptors originated from a female donor with breast cancer. Some clones in this sample may be carry-over from other donors' samples.

The chain employs TRBV6-2 or TRBV6-3 and TRBJ2-5, with D perhaps TRBD1 (6 bases). Germline V gene sequence: CDR1 MNHEY, CDR2 SVGEGT. With 6 bases removed from V and 9 bases from J, the gap between germline ends came to 17 bases. CDR3 length equals 13 residues. In DNA, the CDR3 is TGTGCCAGCAGCTTAACAGGGAAGGAGGCCCAGTACTTC. Translated, it gives CASSLTGKEAQYF.

This clonotype was observed many times. The chain uses TRBV11-1 and TRBJ2-1, with 11 bases aligning to TRBD2. CDR1 and CDR2 (germline): SGHAT, FQDESV (reference sequence). The CDR3 covers 13 residues. V shed 5 bases and J 9 bases; nucleotides not matched to a gene: 3. In DNA form, the CDR3 reads TGTGCCAGCAGCCAGGGACTAGCGGTTGAGCAGTTCTTC. Translation: CASSQGLAVEQFF. Combining the CDR3 with reference TRBV11-1 and TRBJ2-1 gives the whole variable domain EAEVAQSPRYKITEKSQAVAFWCDPISGHATLYWYRQILGQGPELLVQFQDESVVDDSQLPKDRFSAERLKGVDSTLKIQPAELGDSAMYLCASSQGLAVEQFFGPGTRLTVL.

This clonotype was found many times. The rearrangement joins TRBV20-1 to TRBJ2-2; possible D gene TRBD2, 6 bases. The CDR3 totals 15 residues. CDR1 DFQATT and CDR2 SNEGSKA come from the germline V gene (reference sequence). Deletions cut 1 base from V and 5 bases from J, with 14 bases between. CDR3 in DNA: TGCAGTGCTAGAGTAGGGACTTGGGGGACCGGGGAGCTGTTTTTT. Translating gives CSARVGTWGTGELFF.

There are many counts of this clonotype. The rearrangement links TRBV4-1 to TRBJ1-3; D gene uncertain. This CDR3 region has 17 residues. V was cut by 3 bases and J by 3 bases, with 18 bases left in between. Germline V gene sequence: CDR1 MGHRA, CDR2 YSYEKL. This CDR3 is CASSQEAGRAVGNTIYF. The CDR3 nucleotides read TGCGCCAGCAGCCAGGAGGCAGGACGGGCGGTTGGAAACACCATATATTTT.

This clonotype was seen repeatedly, ten times or more. The germline gene is not matched at one end of the junction; a read error may be the cause. V gene TRBV4-3 combines with J gene TRBJ2-5; D unresolved. CDR3 length equals 14 residues. Germline V gene lookup returns CDR1 LGHNA and CDR2 YSLEER. The CDR3 sequence is CASSEDVYGETQYF. DNA for the CDR3: TGCGCCAGCAGCGAAGACGTTTACGGAGAGACCCAGTACTTC.

Many counts were recorded for this clonotype. This chain joins TRBV6-2 or TRBV6-3 and TRBJ2-7; 8 positions agree with TRBD2. CDR1 and CDR2 from the germline V gene are MNHEY and SVGEGT. The CDR3 extends over 13 amino acids. J was trimmed by 6 bases and V by 2 bases; bases with no gene match: 3. CDR3 sequence (DNA): TGTGCCAGCAGTTACGGCGGGAGGCTCGAGCAGTACTTC. It codes for CASSYGGRLEQYF.

This clonotype was counted many times. The gene calls are TRBV7-3 and TRBJ2-6; D perhaps matches TRBD2 (6 bases). The CDR3 is 16 amino acids. V was trimmed by 5 bases and J by 3 bases, leaving 14 bases between them. The germline V gene encodes CDR1 SGHTA and CDR2 FQGTGA. CDR3 amino acids: CASSPSAGDGANVLTF. CDR3 nucleotide sequence: TGTGCCAGCAGCCCCTCAGCGGGTGATGGGGCCAACGTCCTGACTTTC.

The genes are TRBV5-4 and TRBJ1-1; D is undetermined. Germline V gives CDR1 SGHNT, CDR2 YYREEE (reference sequence). V shed 1 base and J shed 1 base, with 5 bases lying between them. The CDR3 covers 13 residues. The CDR3 here is CASSLPRNTEAFF. CDR3 DNA sequence: TGTGCCAGCAGCTTGCCCAGGAACACTGAAGCTTTCTTT.

As regards this clonotype: Being one base from a much bigger clone, this may be a read error. CDR3: CASSPQIQGAVEQLFF. As DNA, the CDR3 is TGTGCCAGCAGCCCACAGATACAGGGGGCTGTTGAACAACTGTTTTTT. The J gene is TRBJ1-4, the V gene TRBV4-2; TRBD1 matches at 9 bases. Germline CDR1 reads LGHNA; CDR2 reads YNFKEQ. The length of the CDR3 is 16 residues.

This clonotype came up many times. The chain couples TRBV4-1 to TRBJ2-5; D is possibly TRBD1 or TRBD2 (6 bases each). In germline, CDR1 is MGHRA, CDR2 YSYEKL. This CDR3 has 14 amino acids. V lost 4 bases and J lost 4, with 13 bases in between. The CDR3 reads CASSRGGGRETQYF. The CDR3 region has the DNA TGCGCCAGCAGCCGAGGAGGGGGGCGAGAGACCCAGTACTTC.

For this clonotype: A read error may produce the germline difference seen at one junction end. This chain uses TRBV4-2 with TRBJ2-3; perhaps TRBD2 as D (7 bases). This CDR3 is 15 amino acids long. Germline CDR1 LGHNA, CDR2 YNFKEQ. CDR3 region: CASSQDGGGTGTQYF. In DNA form, the CDR3 reads TGTGCCAGCAGCCAAGATGGGGGGGGCACAGGTACGCAGTATTTT.

This clonotype was recorded at least ten times. The chain employs TRBV20-1 and TRBJ2-5; TRBD1 matches at 7 bases. Germline V gene data show CDR1 as DFQATT and CDR2 as SNEGSKA (reference sequence). The CDR3 totals 13 residues. J was trimmed by 4 bases and V by 2 bases; bases with no gene match: 4. This chain's CDR3 is CSARPQGRETQYF. The CDR3 DNA follows: TGCAGTGCTAGACCACAGGGGCGAGAGACCCAGTACTTC.

This clonotype was observed at least ten times. V and J are TRBV29-1 and TRBJ2-2; D unclear. This CDR3 has 12 residues. Looked up from germline, CDR1 is SQVTM and CDR2 is ANQGSEA. Trimming left V 5 bases short and J 5 bases short, with 9 bases between. CDR3 amino acids: CSVPAGTGELFF. In DNA form, the CDR3 reads TGCAGCGTTCCAGCCGGGACCGGGGAGCTGTTTTTT.

The V call is TRBV28, the J call TRBJ1-2; D is possibly TRBD1 (6 bases). V lost 3 bases, J lost 8 bases, and 13 bases lay in between. This CDR3 spans 13 amino acids. Germline values: CDR1 MDHEN, CDR2 SYDVKM. This CDR3 reads CASSFGGARGYTF. The CDR3 DNA reads as TGTGCCAGCAGTTTTGGGGGGGCGAGGGGCTACACCTTC.

This sequence joins TRBV6-4 and TRBJ2-1; 15 bases fit TRBD2. The J segment lost 6 bases and the V segment lost 6 bases, leaving 6 bases of the junction unmatched. The germline V gene has CDR1 MRHNA and CDR2 SNTAGT. The CDR3 covers 16 residues. The DNA of the CDR3 is TGTGCCAGCAGGGATATGGGACTAGCGGGAGGCAATGAGCAGTTCTTC. This translates into CASRDMGLAGGNEQFF.

Many counts were recorded for this clonotype. The J gene is TRBJ2-7, the V gene TRBV20-1; 7 bases fit TRBD1. V was pared by 5 bases and J by 4 bases, with 5 bases of the junction left unmatched. CDR3 length equals 12 residues. Looked up from germline, CDR1 is DFQATT and CDR2 is SNEGSKA (reference sequence). The CDR3 sequence: CSAQQGWYEQYF. The DNA of the CDR3 is TGCAGTGCTCAACAGGGGTGGTACGAGCAGTACTTC.

This clonotype was detected only a few times. The chain recombines TRBV6-1 with TRBJ1-3; D remains unclear. The length of the CDR3 is 17 residues. The ends were cut back, 7 bases at V and 2 bases at J, with 21 bases in the middle. CDR1 MNHNS and CDR2 SASEGT come from the germline V gene. This CDR3 is CASIRRGRGDTGNTIYF. Here the CDR3 DNA reads TGTGCCAGCATCCGAAGAGGACGGGGTGATACTGGAAACACCATATATTTT.

The chain couples TRBV5-1 to TRBJ2-1; D is ambiguous. The CDR3 length is 15 residues. With 0 bases removed from V and 3 bases from J, the gap between germline ends came to 10 bases. In germline, CDR1 is SGHRS, CDR2 YFSETQ. This CDR3 is CASSLEGRDYNEQFF. Written as DNA, the CDR3 is TGCGCCAGCAGCTTGGAGGGAAGGGACTACAATGAGCAGTTCTTC.

There are many counts of this clonotype. V and J are TRBV2 and TRBJ2-1; D is unresolved. Trimming left V 7 bases short and J 8 bases short, with 21 bases between. CDR1 is SNHLY and CDR2 is FYNNEI in the germline V gene. The CDR3 extends over 15 amino acids. CDR3 amino acids: CASNRWGSSIDEQFF. The DNA for the CDR3 is TGTGCCAGCAACCGGTGGGGTTCAAGCATAGATGAGCAGTTCTTC.

This clonotype was picked up a small number of times. This likely comes from a read error, as the CDR3 has no conserved phenylalanine or tryptophan at its end. This chain joins TRBV6-1 and TRBJ2-2, with a possible D match to TRBD1 (7 bases). The CDR3 is made up of 14 amino acids. The germline V and J ends were trimmed by 3 bases and 4 bases, with 9 bases remaining between them. From germline, CDR1 is MNHNS and CDR2 SASEGT. The CDR3 sequence: CASSDRGVTGELFS. CDR3 nucleotide sequence: TGTGCCAGCAGTGACAGGGGGGTCACCGGGGAGCTGTTTTCT.

The table lists this clonotype with a few counts. V is TRBV4-3 and J is TRBJ2-1, with 9 bases fitting TRBD2. The CDR3 sequence is 17 residues long. Trimming at V came to 0 bases and at J to 6 bases, leaving 9 bases not matched to a gene. CDR1 LGHNA and CDR2 YSLEER come from the germline V gene. The CDR3 loop is CASSQDLLAGTPNEQFF. CDR3 in DNA: TGCGCCAGCAGCCAAGATCTTCTAGCGGGAACCCCCAATGAGCAGTTCTTC.

This clonotype was found many times. J is TRBJ2-7 and V is TRBV7-2, with D tentatively TRBD2 (6 bases). Germline-derived CDR1 and CDR2 are SGHTA and FQGNSA. Trimming cost V 3 bases and J 2 bases, with 11 bases left between them. The CDR3 loop spans 14 amino acids. CDR3 sequence (DNA): TGTGCCAGCAGCTTCGGCGGAGGGGCCTACGAGCAGTACTTC. Protein sequence: CASSFGGGAYEQYF.

This clonotype came up many times. V gene TRBV20-1 combines with J gene TRBJ2-3; 10 bases agree with TRBD2. The V segment lost 6 bases and the J segment 4 bases; nucleotides outside the gene matches: 7. Germline loops: CDR1 DFQATT, CDR2 SNEGSKA (reference sequence). This CDR3 contains 14 residues. CDR3 amino acids: CSAPAGGLADTQYF. CDR3 in DNA: TGCAGTGCCCCAGCGGGAGGGTTAGCAGATACGCAGTATTTT.

This clonotype is medium-sized within its sample. The V and J genes are TRBV7-9 and TRBJ2-2, with TRBD2 matching over 15 bases. The V and J ends lost 3 bases and 4 bases, in that order; junction bases with no gene match: 9. Germline lookup yields CDR1 SEHNR and CDR2 FQNEAQ (reference sequence). The CDR3 extends over 19 amino acids. The CDR3 is CASSFGLAGGPEGTGELFF. CDR3 nucleotides: TGTGCCAGCAGCTTTGGACTAGCGGGAGGGCCTGAAGGCACCGGGGAGCTGTTTTTT.

In its sample, this clonotype was seen a few times. The J gene is TRBJ1-3, the V gene TRBV28; 8 positions match TRBD1. There are 17 residues in the CDR3. Trimming took 6 bases from V and 2 from J; bases not matched to a gene: 12. CDR1 and CDR2 from the germline V gene are MDHEN and SYDVKM. CDR3 sequence: CASRTAGQGYTGNTIYF. CDR3 coding DNA: TGTGCCAGCAGAACCGCCGGACAGGGCTATACTGGAAACACCATATATTTT.

The J gene is TRBJ2-5, the V gene TRBV5-4, with 11 bases identical to TRBD2. The CDR3 has 19 amino acids. V lost 2 bases to trimming and J lost 2 bases; unmatched junction nucleotides: 14. Germline assignment: CDR1 SGHNT and CDR2 YYREEE (reference sequence). This chain's CDR3 is CASSFTGGGSGRDQETQYF. CDR3 DNA: TGTGCCAGCAGCTTTACCGGGGGAGGTAGCGGGAGGGATCAAGAGACCCAGTACTTC.